The entry that follows covers one T cell receptor beta chain sequence. No DNA is shown, since the ends of the CDR3 on it are uncertain; the CDR3 is the one TCRdb lists. The CDR3 totals 15 residues, both ends included. These data are taken from a study of tumor-infiltrating lymphocytes in oesophageal squamous cell carcinoma. TCRdb recomputed calls from the PCR reads with MiXCR, one row per CDR3 protein. Of around 16,000 distinct CDR3 sequences in the sample, around 46% were seen once. This chain uses TRBV7-5 with TRBJ2-7; TRBD1, as called in the table, went unchecked against the DNA. TRBV7-5 is annotated as a pseudogene. Specimen: esophageal tumor tissue. This receptor was obtained from a male donor with esophageal squamous cell carcinoma. The CDR3 here is CISVPEGLPVDEQYF.